In this sample, the clone carrying this T cell receptor beta chain turned up many times. TCRdb re-called the RT-PCR reads through MiXCR, storing one row per CDR3 protein. The sample comprises around 700,000 distinct CDR3 sequences, approximately 15% of which are singletons, and 3.6% rests with the top ten. V gave up 1 base and J gave up 2 bases, with 12 bases separating them. The CDR3 runs to 15 residues. The germline gives CDR1 DFQATT, CDR2 SNEGSKA (reference sequence). The sample was memory CD4+ T cells from blood. The receptor's source is a female donor in good health, serving as a healthy control. This chain links TRBV20-1 with TRBJ1-5, with a weak D call TRBD1 (5 bases). This CDR3 reads CSARGSTGGNQPQHF. The CDR3, as DNA: TGCAGTGCTAGAGGCTCCACAGGAGGCAATCAGCCCCAGCATTTT.